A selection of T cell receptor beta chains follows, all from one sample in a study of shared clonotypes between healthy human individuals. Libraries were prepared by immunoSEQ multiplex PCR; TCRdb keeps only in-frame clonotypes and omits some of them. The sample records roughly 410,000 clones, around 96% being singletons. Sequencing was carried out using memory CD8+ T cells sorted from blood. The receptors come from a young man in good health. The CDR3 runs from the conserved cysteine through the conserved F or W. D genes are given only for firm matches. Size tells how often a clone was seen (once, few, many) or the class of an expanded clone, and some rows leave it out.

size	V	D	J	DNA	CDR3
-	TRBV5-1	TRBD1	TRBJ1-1	TGCGCCAGCAGCGATGCGATGGGACAGGGGGACACTGAAGCTTTCTTT	CASSDAMGQGDTEAFF
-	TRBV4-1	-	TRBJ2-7	TGCGCCAGCAGCCAAGCTCAGACCTACGAGCAGTACTTC	CASSQAQTYEQYF
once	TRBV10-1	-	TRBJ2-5	TGCGCCAGCAGTGGTAATAGCGCAGAGACCCAGTACTTC	CASSGNSAETQYF
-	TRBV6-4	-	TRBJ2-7	TGTGCCAGCAGTGACGGAGTAGTAGCTTACGAGCAGTACTTC	CASSDGVVAYEQYF
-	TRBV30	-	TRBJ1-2	TGTGCCTCACCAGGGGACTATGGCTACACCTTC	CASPGDYGYTF
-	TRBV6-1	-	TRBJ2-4	TGTGCCAGCAGTGAACTTCCGGGAAACATTCAGTACTTC	CASSELPGNIQYF
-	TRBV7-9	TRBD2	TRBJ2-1	TGTGCCAGCAGCTTAGAGCTAGCGGGAGGTGTCCCAAGGACTGAGCAGTTCTTC	CASSLELAGGVPRTEQFF
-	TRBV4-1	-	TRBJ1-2	TGCGCCAGCAGCCAAGATAACAGATCCGGCCTACCCTATGGCTACACCTTC	CASSQDNRSGLPYGYTF
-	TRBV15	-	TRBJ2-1	TGTGCCACCAGCAGAGGCGACAGTTCCTACAATGAGCAGTTCTTC	CATSRGDSSYNEQFF
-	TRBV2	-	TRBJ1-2	TGTGCCAGCAGTCCAGTACAGGGTGGCTATGGCTACACCTTC	CASSPVQGGYGYTF
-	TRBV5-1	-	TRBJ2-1	TGCGCCAGCAGCTTGGCTCAGGGGGGATACAATGAGCAGTTCTTC	CASSLAQGGYNEQFF
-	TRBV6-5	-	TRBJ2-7	TGTGCCAGCAGTTTGAAGGGACTGATCTACGAGCAGTACTTC	CASSLKGLIYEQYF
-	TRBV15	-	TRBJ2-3	TGTGCCACCAGCAGAGATAGTCGCACCCGTATCACAGATACGCAGTATTTT	CATSRDSRTRITDTQYF
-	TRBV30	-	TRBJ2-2	TGTGCCTGGAGGTTAGGGGAGACCGGGGAGCTGTTTTTT	CAWRLGETGELFF
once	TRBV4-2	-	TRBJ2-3	TGTGCCAGCAGCCAAGACCCCAGGGTCACAGATACGCAGTATTTT	CASSQDPRVTDTQYF
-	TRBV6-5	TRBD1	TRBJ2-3	TGTGCCAGCAGTTACCGTGGGACAGGGGTAGATACGCAGTATTTT	CASSYRGTGVDTQYF
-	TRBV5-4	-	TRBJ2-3	TGTGCCAGCAGCCCTAGGCGGTCCAGCACAGATACGCAGTATTTT	CASSPRRSSTDTQYF
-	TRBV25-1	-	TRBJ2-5	TGTGCCAGCAGTGAAGGAGACCGGGTATTCGGAGAGACCCAGTACTTC	CASSEGDRVFGETQYF
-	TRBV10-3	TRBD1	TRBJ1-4	TGTGCCATCAGCAGACAGGGCGGGGATGAAAAACTGTTTTTT	CAISRQGGDEKLFF
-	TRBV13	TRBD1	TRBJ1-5	TGTGCCAGCAGCAGGGACAGGGGGCTCAATCAGCCCCAGCATTTT	CASSRDRGLNQPQHF
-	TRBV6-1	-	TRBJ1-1	TGTGCCAGCACCGGGTGGACGCAGGGCCTCACTGAAGCTTTCTTT	CASTGWTQGLTEAFF
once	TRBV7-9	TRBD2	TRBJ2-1	TGTGCCAGCAGCTCCCTCCTTAGCGGGAGTAAGGATGAGCAGTTCTTC	CASSSLLSGSKDEQFF
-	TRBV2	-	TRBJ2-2	TGTGCCAGCAATTCGCAGCCGAACACCGGGGAGCTGTTTTTT	CASNSQPNTGELFF
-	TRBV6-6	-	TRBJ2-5	TGTGCCAGCAGTTACTCTCGAGGGGGAGAGACCCAGTACTTC	CASSYSRGGETQYF
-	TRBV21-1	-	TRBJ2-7	TGTGCCAGCAGCAAAGAGTGGGTAGCGGGAGTCTACGAGCAGTACTTC	CASSKEWVAGVYEQYF
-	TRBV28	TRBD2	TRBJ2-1	TGTGCCAGCAGTTTCGGCGGGAGCTCCTACAATGAGCAGTTCTTC	CASSFGGSSYNEQFF
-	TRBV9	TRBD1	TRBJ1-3	TGTGCCAGCGGGGACAGACCCTCTGGAAACACCATATATTTT	CASGDRPSGNTIYF
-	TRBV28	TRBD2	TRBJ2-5	TGTGCTGGGGGACTAGCGGGAGAAGAGACCCAGTACTTC	CAGGLAGEETQYF
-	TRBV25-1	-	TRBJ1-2	TGTGCCAGCAGTGATGGTAACAGGGACTATGGCTACACCTTC	CASSDGNRDYGYTF
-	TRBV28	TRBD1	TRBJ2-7	TGTGCCAGCAGTTCCCCCGGGACAGGGGGCCGCGAGCAGTACTTC	CASSSPGTGGREQYF
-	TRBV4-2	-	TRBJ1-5	TGTGCCAGCAGCCAAGTTGAGGGGTCTCAGCCCCAGCATTTT	CASSQVEGSQPQHF
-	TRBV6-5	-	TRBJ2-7	TGTGCCAGCAGTTTTACAGGGGAGGCCTACGAGCAGTACTTC	CASSFTGEAYEQYF
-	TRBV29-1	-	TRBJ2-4	TGCAGCGCGGTACTAGCCAAAAACATTCAGTACTTC	CSAVLAKNIQYF
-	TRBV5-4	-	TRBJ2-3	TGTGCCAGCAGCTTGGCGGGTAGCGGTAGCACAGATACGCAGTATTTT	CASSLAGSGSTDTQYF
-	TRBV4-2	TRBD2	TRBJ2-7	TGTGCCAGCAGCCGAGATAGCGGGAGCTCCTACGAGCAGTACTTC	CASSRDSGSSYEQYF
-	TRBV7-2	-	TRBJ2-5	TGTGCCAGCAGCTTGCCGCGAGGGTCCGAGACCCAGTACTTC	CASSLPRGSETQYF
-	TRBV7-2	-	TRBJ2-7	TGTGCCAGCAGCTTACTTACCGTAAACGAGCAGTACTTC	CASSLLTVNEQYF
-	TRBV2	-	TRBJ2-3	TGTGCCAGCAGTTTGGGAGGGACAGGCCGGAGCACAGATACGCAGTATTTT	CASSLGGTGRSTDTQYF
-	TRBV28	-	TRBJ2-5	TGTGCCAGCAGTTTGGGCAGGGTAGAGACCCAGTACTTC	CASSLGRVETQYF
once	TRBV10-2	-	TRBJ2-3	TGCGCCAGCAGTGGGTTATGGGGGGGCACAGATACGCAGTATTTT	CASSGLWGGTDTQYF
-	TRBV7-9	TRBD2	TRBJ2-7	TGTGCCAGCAGCTTAGCCCGGGGAGGGGACTCCTACGAGCAGTACTTC	CASSLARGGDSYEQYF
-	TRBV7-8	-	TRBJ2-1	TGTGCCAGCAGCTTAGCCTGGGGGCCTAGCTCCTACAATGAGCAGTTCTTC	CASSLAWGPSSYNEQFF
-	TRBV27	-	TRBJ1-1	TGTGCCAGCAGTTTACAAGGACGAGGAACTGAAGCTTTCTTT	CASSLQGRGTEAFF
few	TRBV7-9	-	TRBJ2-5	TGTGCCAGCAGCTTAGCTGGAGTGACAGTCCAAGAGACCCAGTACTTC	CASSLAGVTVQETQYF
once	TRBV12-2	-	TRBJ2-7	TGTGCAAGTCGCTTATCCGAGCAGTACTTC	CASRLSEQYF
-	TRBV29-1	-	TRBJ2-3	TGCAGCGTTATGTGGGCTGGGGCAGATACGCAGTATTTT	CSVMWAGADTQYF
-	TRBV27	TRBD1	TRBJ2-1	TGTGCCAGCAGTTTAAACCTCCGGGCCCGTTCTTTGGGACAGCCCCGATCCAATGAGCAGTTCTTC	CASSLNLRARSLGQPRSNEQFF